This TCR beta chain is drawn from a study of blood T cell repertoires in COVID-19. Sequencing was performed with immunoSEQ multiplex PCR; in TCRdb, only in-frame clones are kept and a portion is missing. The profile shows 250,000 or so clones, 88% of them singletons. The specimen sequenced was PBMCs or T cells enriched from blood (not recorded which). This TCR derives from a woman aged 40 to 50 who had been exposed to COVID-19.

The CDR3 here is CASSFSSGNYQPQHF. CDR3 DNA sequence: TGTGCCAGCAGCTTCAGCTCAGGGAATTATCAGCCCCAGCATTTT. The chain recombines TRBV5-6 with TRBJ1-5, with D tentatively TRBD1 (5 bases). The germline V gene has CDR1 SGHDT and CDR2 YYEEEE. The V and J ends lost 2 bases and 5 bases respectively, with 14 bases between them. The length of the CDR3 is 15 residues.